A selection of T cell receptor beta chains follows, all from one sample in a study of beta chain features in type 1 diabetes. Assay used: immunoSEQ multiplex PCR; TCRdb lists only in-frame clones, some missing. The sample includes 300,000 to 400,000 clones, approximately 10% of them seen just once. The sample was naive CD4+ T cells from blood. The receptor source for this set is a woman in her 30s in good health. Both conserved end residues are part of each CDR3. Fields, in order: V gene, J gene, CDR3 protein.

v_call: TRBV5-1; j_call: TRBJ2-7; cdr3_aa: CASSPTVLEGEQYF
v_call: TRBV19; j_call: TRBJ1-1; cdr3_aa: CASTRQTLNTEAFF
v_call: TRBV6-5; j_call: TRBJ1-2; cdr3_aa: CASSYSRDNYGYTF
v_call: TRBV27; j_call: TRBJ2-1; cdr3_aa: CASSFRREQGEQFF
v_call: TRBV7-6; j_call: TRBJ2-6; cdr3_aa: CASSAPGTGFSGANVLTF
v_call: TRBV30; j_call: TRBJ2-4; cdr3_aa: CAWSGGLRQGRGLAKNIQYF
v_call: TRBV4-3; j_call: TRBJ2-1; cdr3_aa: CASSQDFLYYNEQFF
v_call: TRBV5-4; j_call: TRBJ2-7; cdr3_aa: CASSLDPTSSYEQYF
v_call: TRBV29-1; j_call: TRBJ2-3; cdr3_aa: CSVGGLRGTDTQYF
v_call: TRBV7-2; j_call: TRBJ2-7; cdr3_aa: CASSARQLRSSYEQYF
v_call: TRBV7-9; j_call: TRBJ1-3; cdr3_aa: CASSSRRDSSGNTIYF
v_call: TRBV28; j_call: TRBJ1-2; cdr3_aa: CASKLINYGYTF
v_call: TRBV5-1; j_call: TRBJ2-3; cdr3_aa: CASSSAGASTDTQYF
v_call: TRBV28; j_call: TRBJ1-5; cdr3_aa: CASSFSNQPQHF
v_call: TRBV25-1; j_call: TRBJ1-2; cdr3_aa: CASSPLGQGTPGYTF
v_call: TRBV5-1; j_call: TRBJ2-3; cdr3_aa: CASSPGLAGGRDTQYF
v_call: TRBV7-9; j_call: TRBJ2-2; cdr3_aa: CASSLIAFVYPGELFF
v_call: TRBV29-1; j_call: TRBJ1-2; cdr3_aa: CSVQTGHGYTF
v_call: TRBV2; j_call: TRBJ1-4; cdr3_aa: CASSGQLNEKLFF
v_call: TRBV7-2; j_call: TRBJ2-7; cdr3_aa: CASSPTSGTPYEQYF
v_call: TRBV7-9; j_call: TRBJ1-1; cdr3_aa: CASSPLGNTEAFF
v_call: TRBV7-2; j_call: TRBJ2-3; cdr3_aa: CASSLAPGGPGDTQYF
v_call: TRBV2; j_call: TRBJ2-7; cdr3_aa: CASRTTGTAYEQYF
v_call: TRBV5-1; j_call: TRBJ1-2; cdr3_aa: CASSLKGDGYTF
v_call: TRBV25-1; j_call: TRBJ2-3; cdr3_aa: CASSDRLAGAVDTQYF
v_call: TRBV5-1; j_call: TRBJ1-1; cdr3_aa: CASLGTGGRTEAFF
v_call: TRBV30; j_call: TRBJ1-2; cdr3_aa: CAWSAGQGHGYTF
v_call: TRBV6-5; j_call: TRBJ2-1; cdr3_aa: CASSYAGTRYEQFF
v_call: TRBV6-5; j_call: TRBJ2-7; cdr3_aa: CASSYGLAGDAYEQYF
v_call: TRBV28; j_call: TRBJ2-7; cdr3_aa: CASSLRAGLSYEQYF
v_call: TRBV11-2; j_call: TRBJ2-1; cdr3_aa: CASSFGGRDLQFF
v_call: TRBV19; j_call: TRBJ2-2; cdr3_aa: CASIPDWASGLAGELFF
v_call: TRBV2; j_call: TRBJ2-2; cdr3_aa: CASSGQGLKNTGELFF
v_call: TRBV20-1; j_call: TRBJ2-7; cdr3_aa: CSASVRYEQYF
v_call: TRBV5-4; j_call: TRBJ2-6; cdr3_aa: CASSMRSGGRAQAGANVLTF
v_call: TRBV5-1; j_call: TRBJ2-3; cdr3_aa: CASSPTLGGTDTQYF
v_call: TRBV11-2; j_call: TRBJ2-1; cdr3_aa: CASSAVRPPLFNEQFF
v_call: TRBV19; j_call: TRBJ1-5; cdr3_aa: CASIRQKNQPQHF
v_call: TRBV5-1; j_call: TRBJ2-1; cdr3_aa: CASSVLAGRANEQFF
v_call: TRBV7-9; j_call: TRBJ2-3; cdr3_aa: CASSPRTGGIFTDTQYF
v_call: TRBV7-3; j_call: TRBJ2-6; cdr3_aa: CASSLGAGTGANVLTF
v_call: TRBV28; j_call: TRBJ2-7; cdr3_aa: CASSLLAGALSSYEQYF